Presented here are 9 T cell receptor beta chains from one specimen sequenced in a study of CD8 T cells in Susac syndrome. RNA totalling roughly 0.5 to 1 ug underwent reverse transcription with random hexamers. TCRdb ran MiXCR on the immunoSEQ multiplex PCR reads and lists one entry per CDR3 protein. This sample has 100,000 to 150,000 distinct CDR3 sequences; around 95% occur once, and the top ten carry over 0.07%. Sequencing was carried out using CD4+ T cells from PBMCs. These receptors all come from a human donor in good health.

The chain links TRBV9 to TRBJ2-2, with D perhaps TRBD1 or TRBD2 (6 bases each). The CDR3 totals 16 residues. Germline V lookup: CDR1 SGDLS, CDR2 YYNGEE. Trimming took off 1 base at V and 4 bases at J, with 14 bases between the two ends. CDR3: CASSVTGGAGTGELFF. CDR3 nucleotide sequence: TGTGCCAGCAGCGTAACCGGGGGCGCCGGCACCGGGGAGCTGTTTTTT.

This rearrangement joins TRBV5-1 to TRBJ1-1; D ambiguous. CDR1 SGHRS and CDR2 YFSETQ come from the germline V gene. V lost 0 bases and J 1 base, leaving 10 bases between the germline ends. The CDR3 has 15 amino acids. The CDR3 loop is CASSLESLQNTEAFF. The CDR3 nucleotides read TGCGCCAGCAGCTTGGAATCCCTACAGAACACTGAAGCTTTCTTT.

V usage is TRBV6-5 and J usage is TRBJ2-7, with D unresolved. The CDR3 consists of 14 residues. V lost 4 bases, J lost 3 bases, and 13 bases lay in between. Germline V CDR1 and CDR2: MNHEY, SVGAGI. The CDR3 loop is CASSLYLQSYEQYF. The DNA of the CDR3 is TGTGCCAGCAGTTTGTACTTACAGAGCTACGAGCAGTACTTC.

The chain carries TRBV5-6 and TRBJ1-5; possibly TRBD1 for D (5 bases). The CDR3 contains 15 residues. Trimming removed 2 bases at V and 6 bases at J, with 15 bases between. Germline CDR1 reads SGHDT; CDR2 reads YYEEEE. Here the CDR3 DNA reads TGTGCCAGCAGCTTTGGTGGGCAGGGTCGTCAGCCCCAGCATTTT. As protein: CASSFGGQGRQPQHF.

This rearrangement joins TRBV11-3 to TRBJ2-1; D is ambiguous. Trimming removed 2 bases at V and 0 bases at J, with 8 bases between. Per the germline V gene, CDR1 is SGHNT and CDR2 is YENEEA. The CDR3 runs to 15 residues. CDR3 residues: CASSLRSSSYNEQFF. The CDR3 region has the DNA TGTGCCAGCAGCTTACGATCCAGCTCCTACAATGAGCAGTTCTTC. Variable domain in full (rest from reference TRBV11-3 and TRBJ2-1): EAGVVQSPRYKIIEKKQPVAFWCNPISGHNTLYWYLQNLGQGPELLIRYENEEAVDDSQLPKDRFSAERLKGVDSTLKIQPAELGDSAVYLCASSLRSSSYNEQFFGPGTRLTVL.

The genes are TRBV3-1 and TRBJ2-3; D might be TRBD1 (5 bases). This CDR3 region has 15 residues. The germline V gene has CDR1 LGHDT and CDR2 YNNKEL (reference sequence). Trimming stripped 3 bases from V and 2 bases from J, with 12 bases between. The CDR3 spells CASSHDSYITDTQYF. As DNA, the CDR3 is TGTGCCAGCAGCCACGACAGCTATATCACAGATACGCAGTATTTT.

The chain uses TRBV6-6 and TRBJ1-5; D perhaps matches TRBD1 (5 bases). V lost 6 bases and J lost 6, with 12 bases in between. Germline assignment: CDR1 MNHNY and CDR2 SVGAGI (reference sequence). CDR3 length: 13 amino acids. The CDR3 nucleotides read TGTGCCAGCAGGGGGACGTTCGGTCAGCCCCAGCATTTT. Its translation: CASRGTFGQPQHF.

The chain recombines TRBV6-2 or TRBV6-3 with TRBJ1-1; 8 bases line up with TRBD1. Germline trimming cut 5 bases from V and 4 bases from J; bases unmatched to any gene: 6. Germline V lookup: CDR1 MNHEY, CDR2 SVGEGT. This CDR3 is 14 amino acids long. The CDR3 spells CASSGTGWGTEAFF. The CDR3 DNA sequence: TGTGCCAGCAGTGGGACAGGCTGGGGCACTGAAGCTTTCTTT.

The chain joins TRBV7-2 to TRBJ2-7; weak D call: TRBD1 (5 bases). With 5 bases removed from V and 2 bases from J, the gap between germline ends came to 16 bases. The CDR3 spans 15 residues. CDR1 and CDR2 from the germline V gene are SGHTA and FQGNSA. Here the CDR3 DNA reads TGTGCCAGCAGCCGGAAGCAGGGCCCACCCTACGAGCAGTACTTC. Translated: CASSRKQGPPYEQYF.